This T cell receptor beta chain was identified in a study of human T cells and chemical hapten exposure. Unique molecular identifiers were linked by the library to individual cDNA molecules. TCRdb analysed the RACE reads with MiXCR anew, one entry per CDR3 protein. The top ten clones hold 2% to 2.5% of a sample with roughly 100,000 distinct CDR3 sequences, 9.3% of them seen once. This clonotype was seen repeatedly, ten times or more. V shed 2 bases and J 0 bases; nucleotides not matched to a gene: 3. Per germline, CDR1 SQVTM and CDR2 ANQGSEA. The CDR3 has 14 amino acids. The time point was: patch test 2, 6 weeks after DPC sensitization. Described treatment: therapeutic diphenylcyclopropenone sensitization with weekly scalp DPC.

The sequenced sample was whole blood, obtained in connection with sensitization to the hapten diphenylcyclopropenone (DPC). The chain is built from TRBV29-1 and TRBJ1-1, with 7 nucleotides matching TRBD1. This clonotype originated in a woman between 40 and 55 years old with alopecia areata. Some clones in this sample may be carry-over from other donors' samples. CDR3 in DNA: TGCAGCGTTGAACAGGGGGACCTGAACACTGAAGCTTTCTTT. Amino acids: CSVEQGDLNTEAFF.